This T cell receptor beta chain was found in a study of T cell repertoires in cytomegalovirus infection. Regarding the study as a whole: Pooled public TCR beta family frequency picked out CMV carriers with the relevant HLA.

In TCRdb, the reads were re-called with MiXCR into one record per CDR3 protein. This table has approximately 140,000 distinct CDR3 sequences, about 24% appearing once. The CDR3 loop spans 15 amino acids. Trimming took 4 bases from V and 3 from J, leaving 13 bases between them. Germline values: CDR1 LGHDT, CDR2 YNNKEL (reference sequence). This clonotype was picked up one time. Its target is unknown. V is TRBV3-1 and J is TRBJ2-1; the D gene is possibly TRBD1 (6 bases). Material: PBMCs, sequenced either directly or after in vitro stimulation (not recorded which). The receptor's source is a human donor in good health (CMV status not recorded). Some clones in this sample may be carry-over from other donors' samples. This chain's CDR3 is CASSPDPGHYNEQFF. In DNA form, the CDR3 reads TGTGCCAGCAGCCCTGACCCGGGACACTACAATGAGCAGTTCTTC.